These T cell receptor beta chains were read from a single sample in a study of blood T cell repertoires in COVID-19. Repertoires were generated with immunoSEQ multiplex PCR, while TCRdb's copy carries only in-frame clones and drops some. Counted here are around 200,000 clones, 75% to 90% occurring once; the ten biggest clones make up 2.5% to 3.5%. Sequenced material: peripheral blood. These receptor sequences come from a man aged 55 to 70 with acute or convalescent COVID-19. Both conserved end residues are part of each CDR3. Each record gives: D gene, J gene, clone size, V gene, CDR3 protein, CDR3 DNA. The D gene is left open where the match is weak. The listing skips clone size in some rows; elsewhere it reads once, few, many or a size class.

d_gene: TRBD1; j_gene: TRBJ2-2; abundance: -; v_gene: TRBV3-1/TRBV3-2; CDR3aa: CASSQGTGGPTGELFF; CDR3nt: TGTGCCAGCAGCCAGGGGACAGGAGGGCCCACCGGGGAGCTGTTTTTT
d_gene: TRBD1; j_gene: TRBJ1-2; abundance: -; v_gene: TRBV14; CDR3aa: CASSQTGVYGYTF; CDR3nt: TGTGCCAGCAGCCAAACAGGGGTCTATGGCTACACCTTC
d_gene: -; j_gene: TRBJ1-1; abundance: -; v_gene: TRBV19; CDR3aa: CASSSGENTEAFF; CDR3nt: TGTGCCAGTAGTTCGGGGGAAAACACTGAAGCTTTCTTT
d_gene: -; j_gene: TRBJ2-2; abundance: once; v_gene: TRBV18; CDR3aa: CASSPREVIGELFF; CDR3nt: TGTGCCAGCTCACCACGAGAGGTGATCGGGGAGCTGTTTTTT
d_gene: -; j_gene: TRBJ1-5; abundance: -; v_gene: TRBV5-5; CDR3aa: CASSPQGYSNQPQHF; CDR3nt: TGTGCCAGCAGCCCTCAGGGTTATAGCAATCAGCCCCAGCATTTT
d_gene: TRBD2; j_gene: TRBJ2-5; abundance: -; v_gene: TRBV5-1; CDR3aa: CASSLATSVGARETQYF; CDR3nt: TGCGCCAGCAGCTTGGCTACTAGCGTTGGGGCAAGAGAGACCCAGTACTTC
d_gene: -; j_gene: TRBJ1-2; abundance: -; v_gene: TRBV7-2; CDR3aa: CASSILPRSSLWGYTF; CDR3nt: TGTGCCAGCAGTATCCTTCCTAGGTCCAGTCTCTGGGGCTACACCTTC
d_gene: -; j_gene: TRBJ2-5; abundance: -; v_gene: TRBV14; CDR3aa: CASSQPYPRVTQYF; CDR3nt: TGTGCCAGCAGCCAACCCTACCCCCGGGTGACCCAGTACTTC
d_gene: TRBD2; j_gene: TRBJ2-1; abundance: -; v_gene: TRBV3-1/TRBV3-2; CDR3aa: CASRFSGRLAQFF; CDR3nt: TGTGCCAGCAGGTTTAGCGGGAGGCTTGCGCAGTTCTTC
d_gene: -; j_gene: TRBJ2-2; abundance: -; v_gene: TRBV6-2/TRBV6-3; CDR3aa: CASSYPLVRNLLTGELFF; CDR3nt: TGTGCCAGCAGTTACCCGCTGGTGCGGAACCTTCTCACCGGGGAGCTGTTTTTT
d_gene: TRBD2; j_gene: TRBJ2-3; abundance: -; v_gene: TRBV18; CDR3aa: CASSPLGRGLAGVRDTQYF; CDR3nt: TGTGCCAGCTCACCACTCGGACGGGGACTAGCGGGAGTGAGGGATACGCAGTATTTT
d_gene: TRBD2; j_gene: TRBJ2-2; abundance: -; v_gene: TRBV7-3; CDR3aa: CASSPSGREGTGELFF; CDR3nt: TGTGCCAGCAGCCCCAGCGGGAGGGAGGGCACCGGGGAGCTGTTTTTT
d_gene: -; j_gene: TRBJ1-3; abundance: -; v_gene: TRBV7-8; CDR3aa: CASSHRDLGNTIYF; CDR3nt: TGTGCCAGCAGCCACAGGGATCTGGGAAACACCATATATTTT
d_gene: TRBD1; j_gene: TRBJ1-2; abundance: -; v_gene: TRBV19; CDR3aa: CASSRAGQGNYGYTF; CDR3nt: TGTGCCAGTAGTAGAGCGGGACAGGGGAACTATGGCTACACCTTC
d_gene: TRBD2; j_gene: TRBJ2-3; abundance: once; v_gene: TRBV7-2; CDR3aa: CASSPRGLAGATDTQYF; CDR3nt: TGTGCCAGCAGCCCCAGAGGGCTAGCGGGGGCTACGGATACGCAGTATTTT
d_gene: -; j_gene: TRBJ1-1; abundance: -; v_gene: TRBV2; CDR3aa: CASGRDTEAFF; CDR3nt: TGTGCCAGCGGTCGGGACACTGAAGCTTTCTTT
d_gene: TRBD1; j_gene: TRBJ2-4; abundance: -; v_gene: TRBV24-1; CDR3aa: CATMDRENIQYF; CDR3nt: TGTGCCACCATGGACAGGGAAAACATTCAGTACTTC
d_gene: TRBD2; j_gene: TRBJ2-3; abundance: -; v_gene: TRBV6-4; CDR3aa: CASSSGTTSGDTQYF; CDR3nt: TGTGCCAGCAGTTCCGGGACTACCTCCGGAGATACGCAGTATTTT
d_gene: TRBD1; j_gene: TRBJ1-6; abundance: -; v_gene: TRBV5-1; CDR3aa: CASSQDPGTVSSPLHF; CDR3nt: TGCGCCAGCAGCCAAGACCCCGGGACAGTATCTTCACCCCTCCACTTT
d_gene: TRBD2; j_gene: TRBJ2-3; abundance: -; v_gene: TRBV10-2; CDR3aa: CASRGMSGGLTDTQYF; CDR3nt: TGCGCCAGCAGAGGAATGAGCGGGGGACTAACAGATACGCAGTATTTT
d_gene: TRBD2; j_gene: TRBJ2-2; abundance: few; v_gene: TRBV7-2; CDR3aa: CASRNLAGGTGELFF; CDR3nt: TGTGCCAGCAGAAATCTAGCGGGGGGCACCGGGGAGCTGTTTTTT
d_gene: -; j_gene: TRBJ1-1; abundance: -; v_gene: TRBV6-4; CDR3aa: CASSAATGVTRAFF; CDR3nt: TGTGCCAGCAGTGCGGCGACAGGAGTTACCCGAGCTTTCTTT
d_gene: TRBD2; j_gene: TRBJ2-4; abundance: -; v_gene: TRBV6-2/TRBV6-3; CDR3aa: CASSFLTSGDIAKNIQYF; CDR3nt: TGTGCCAGCAGTTTCCTGACTAGCGGGGACATAGCCAAAAACATTCAGTACTTC
d_gene: TRBD2; j_gene: TRBJ2-3; abundance: -; v_gene: TRBV7-9; CDR3aa: CASSLAGGQADTQYF; CDR3nt: TGTGCCAGCAGCTTAGCGGGAGGGCAGGCAGATACGCAGTATTTT
d_gene: -; j_gene: TRBJ2-5; abundance: -; v_gene: TRBV7-2; CDR3aa: CASSPSMVAGLETQYF; CDR3nt: TGTGCCAGCAGCCCGTCGATGGTAGCTGGCTTAGAGACCCAGTACTTC
d_gene: -; j_gene: TRBJ1-2; abundance: -; v_gene: TRBV4-2; CDR3aa: CASSQEGQGPGYTF; CDR3nt: TGTGCCAGCAGCCAAGAGGGCCAGGGGCCTGGCTACACCTTC
d_gene: TRBD2; j_gene: TRBJ2-1; abundance: -; v_gene: TRBV7-8; CDR3aa: CASSLRDYGIGEQFF; CDR3nt: TGTGCCAGCAGCTTAAGGGACTATGGGATAGGCGAGCAGTTCTTC
d_gene: -; j_gene: TRBJ1-2; abundance: -; v_gene: TRBV19; CDR3aa: CACPLVAYGYTF; CDR3nt: TGTGCCTGCCCCCTTGTCGCGTATGGCTACACCTTC
d_gene: -; j_gene: TRBJ2-3; abundance: -; v_gene: TRBV9; CDR3aa: CASSVLEGGSTDTQYF; CDR3nt: TGTGCCAGCAGCGTATTAGAGGGCGGGAGCACAGATACGCAGTATTTT
d_gene: -; j_gene: TRBJ2-2; abundance: -; v_gene: TRBV19; CDR3aa: CASSIAGITGELFF; CDR3nt: TGTGCCAGTAGTATCGCCGGGATCACCGGGGAGCTGTTTTTT
d_gene: TRBD2; j_gene: TRBJ2-1; abundance: -; v_gene: TRBV19; CDR3aa: CASSSGTSGRVGIYNEQFF; CDR3nt: TGTGCCAGTAGTTCCGGGACTAGCGGGAGAGTAGGGATCTACAATGAGCAGTTCTTC
d_gene: TRBD1; j_gene: TRBJ1-5; abundance: few; v_gene: TRBV28; CDR3aa: CASTTGAAQPQHF; CDR3nt: TGTGCCAGCACGACAGGGGCGGCTCAGCCCCAGCATTTT
d_gene: -; j_gene: TRBJ2-7; abundance: once; v_gene: TRBV2; CDR3aa: CASRRRGTPSYEQYF; CDR3nt: TGTGCCAGCAGAAGGCGGGGGACACCCTCCTACGAGCAGTACTTC